The TCR beta chain described here comes from a study of blood T cell repertoires in COVID-19 (dated by TCRdb to the early 2020s). Regarding the complete study: The collaborator samples originated in the United States, Italy and Spain and spanned the acute and convalescent phases of COVID-19. The samples were drawn from two sources: the first 160 participants of the ongoing ImmuneRACE study, and 1,200 or so subjects contributed by 6 global collaborators. A de-identified subject ID, COVID-19 status, age in years and sex were almost always included in the sample metadata. Where available, HLA class I and class II types were taken from metadata supplied by the sample provider and were not determined by assay-based typing. The repertoires were released in a freely available public database meant as a resource for research on the immune response to SARS-CoV-2. The material from the prospective study consisted of cDNA or gDNA derived from T cells, B-cell-depleted T cells, or PBMCs. Deeply sampled blood TCRbeta repertoires from subjects exposed to, actively infected with, or recovered from COVID-19 were included in the dataset. Results the study describes overall, beyond this receptor: The quantity of clinical and demographic metadata differed by source and by participant and was supplied without curation.

The immunoSEQ Assay, a bias-controlled multiplex PCR, was used to amplify TCRbeta CDR3 regions from genomic DNA. Concerning the study's data processing: Within the assay, amplification of reference gene primers was used to estimate how many nucleated cells each sample contained. To quantify the absolute abundance of each unique TCRbeta CDR3 rearrangement, sequence reads were collapsed and filtered. For each sample, productive Simpson clonality was calculated as the square root of Simpson's diversity index across productive rearrangements. The immuneACCESS repertoire file appears here via TCRdb, limited to in-frame rearrangements. These files lack a portion of the clones; in checked studies, under half of the deficit traces to unresolved V genes, and the cause of the others is not known. V and J calls and clone size are as listed in that table; D and trimming were resolved from the DNA. Here the sample has around 240,000 clones; about nine tenths occur a single time. The top ten hold about 0.95% of the sample.

Concerning this clone itself: It has no known antigen specificity. Base quality data are lacking; no much larger clone is found one base away.

Measured from the cysteine to the phenylalanine, the CDR3 is 14 residues long. The entry retains the CDR3 DNA only, 42 bases that are in frame from base 1. The CDR1 and CDR2 encoded by the germline V gene are SGDLS and YYNGEE. Trimming removed 6 bases from V and 7 bases from J; the gene matches leave 12 bases unexplained. Enrolling through a virtual design, the prospective study's participants ranged in age from roughly 18 to 95 years and lived across 24 United States geographic areas. Cohort assignment in the prospective study relied on participant-reported clinical history from a screening survey and a study questionnaire. A participant counted as exposed if, within 2 weeks of entering the study, that participant had been in contact with someone who had a PCR-confirmed or clinician-diagnosed COVID-19 case. Each participant in the prospective study had whole blood, serum and a nasopharyngeal or oropharyngeal swab collected by mobile phlebotomists. Additional blood draws and questionnaires over an approximately 2-month period could optionally be provided by prospective study participants. Before DNA extraction, prospective study blood samples were shipped either frozen or at room temperature.

The origin of this receptor is a man aged 50 to 59 who had been exposed to COVID-19. Input material: PBMCs or T cells enriched from blood (not recorded which). The chain is assembled from TRBV9 and TRBJ1-2, with TRBD1 matching 7 junction bases. The CDR3 protein is CASTMTGSGGGYTF. The nucleotides read TGTGCCAGCACAATGACAGGGTCAGGAGGTGGCTACACCTTC.